The rows below give T cell receptor beta chains drawn from one sample of a study of blood T cell repertoires in COVID-19. Only in-frame clones appear in the TCRdb table, and some are missing; sequencing was by immunoSEQ multiplex PCR. Of roughly 410,000 clones listed, 70% to 90% are singletons. The sample taken for sequencing was peripheral blood. Receptor source: a woman in her 40s with COVID-19, enrolled during active disease. Each CDR3 is given with its conserved first and last residue. Each record gives: V gene, clone size, D gene, J gene, CDR3 protein, CDR3 DNA. D genes are given only for firm matches. A clone size is listed for some rows: how often the clone was seen (once, few, many), or a class if it is expanded.

v_gene: TRBV15; abundance: NA; d_gene: NA; j_gene: TRBJ2-7; CDR3aa: CATNPGKSYEQYF; CDR3nt: TGTGCCACCAACCCAGGGAAATCCTACGAGCAGTACTTC
v_gene: TRBV9; abundance: few; d_gene: NA; j_gene: TRBJ1-2; CDR3aa: CASSATAGPNYGYTF; CDR3nt: TGTGCCAGCAGCGCAACGGCAGGCCCTAACTATGGCTACACCTTC
v_gene: TRBV7-8; abundance: NA; d_gene: TRBD1; j_gene: TRBJ1-5; CDR3aa: CASTRGPTGDQPQHF; CDR3nt: TGTGCCAGCACCCGGGGCCCGACAGGGGATCAGCCCCAGCATTTT
v_gene: TRBV27; abundance: once; d_gene: NA; j_gene: TRBJ1-1; CDR3aa: CASSSPMNTEAFF; CDR3nt: TGTGCCAGCAGTTCCCCAATGAACACTGAAGCTTTCTTT
v_gene: TRBV6-5; abundance: NA; d_gene: NA; j_gene: TRBJ2-7; CDR3aa: CASSYGAGPSEQYF; CDR3nt: TGTGCCAGCAGTTACGGCGCAGGGCCCTCGGAGCAGTACTTC
v_gene: TRBV7-2; abundance: NA; d_gene: NA; j_gene: TRBJ2-5; CDR3aa: CASSLNRGETQYF; CDR3nt: TGTGCCAGCAGCCTTAATAGAGGAGAGACCCAGTACTTC
v_gene: TRBV7-9; abundance: NA; d_gene: NA; j_gene: TRBJ1-1; CDR3aa: CASSARMNTEAFF; CDR3nt: TGTGCCAGCAGTGCGAGAATGAACACTGAAGCTTTCTTT
v_gene: TRBV28; abundance: NA; d_gene: TRBD1; j_gene: TRBJ2-7; CDR3aa: CASSLWGQGAYEQYF; CDR3nt: TGTGCCAGCAGTTTATGGGGACAGGGGGCCTACGAGCAGTACTTC
v_gene: TRBV27; abundance: once; d_gene: NA; j_gene: TRBJ2-7; CDR3aa: CASSSPPGSYEQYF; CDR3nt: TGTGCCAGCAGTTCCCCCCCCGGGTCCTACGAGCAGTACTTC
v_gene: TRBV10-3; abundance: NA; d_gene: TRBD1; j_gene: TRBJ1-3; CDR3aa: CAINRGPGNTIYF; CDR3nt: TGTGCCATCAACAGGGGACCTGGAAACACCATATATTTT